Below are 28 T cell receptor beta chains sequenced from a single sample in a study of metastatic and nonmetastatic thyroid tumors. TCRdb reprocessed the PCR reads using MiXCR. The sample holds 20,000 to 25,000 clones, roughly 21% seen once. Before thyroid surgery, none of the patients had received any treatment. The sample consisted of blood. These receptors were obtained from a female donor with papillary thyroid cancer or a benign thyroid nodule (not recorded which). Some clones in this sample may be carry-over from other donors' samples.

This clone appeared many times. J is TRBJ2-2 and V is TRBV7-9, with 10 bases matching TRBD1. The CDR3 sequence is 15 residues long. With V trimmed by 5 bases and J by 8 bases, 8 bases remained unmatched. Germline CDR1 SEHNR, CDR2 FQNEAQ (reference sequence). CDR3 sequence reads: CASSPPGTGVGELFF. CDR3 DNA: TGTGCCAGCAGCCCACCCGGGACAGGGGTAGGGGAGCTGTTTTTT.

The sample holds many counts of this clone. The CDR3 region has the DNA TGCGCCAGCAGCCAAAACCAGGGGGGACCCTACGAGCAGTACTTC. This sequence encodes CASSQNQGGPYEQYF. V and J are TRBV4-1 and TRBJ2-7; perhaps TRBD1 as D (7 bases). The germline gives CDR1 MGHRA, CDR2 YSYEKL. Between the trimmed V and J ends, which lost 2 bases and 2 bases, there was a span of 13 bases. CDR3 length: 15 residues.

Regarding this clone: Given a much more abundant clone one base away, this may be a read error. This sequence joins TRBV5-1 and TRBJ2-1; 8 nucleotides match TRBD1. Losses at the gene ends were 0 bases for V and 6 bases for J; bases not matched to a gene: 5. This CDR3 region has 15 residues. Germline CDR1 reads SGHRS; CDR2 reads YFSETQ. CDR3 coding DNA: TGCGCCAGCAGCTTGGGTGCCAGGGGGCTCAATGAGCAGTTCTTC. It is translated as CASSLGARGLNEQFF.

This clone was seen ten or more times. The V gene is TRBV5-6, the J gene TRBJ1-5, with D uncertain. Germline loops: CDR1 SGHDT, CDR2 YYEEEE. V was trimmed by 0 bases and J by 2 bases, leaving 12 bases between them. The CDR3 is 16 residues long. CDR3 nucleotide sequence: TGTGCCAGCAGCTTGGGCAGCTCCCCGGGCAATCAGCCCCAGCATTTT. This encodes CASSLGSSPGNQPQHF.

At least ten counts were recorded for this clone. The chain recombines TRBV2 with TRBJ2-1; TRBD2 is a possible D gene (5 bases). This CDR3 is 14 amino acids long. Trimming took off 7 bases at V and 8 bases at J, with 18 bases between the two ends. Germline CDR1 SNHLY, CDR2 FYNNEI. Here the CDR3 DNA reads TGTGCCAGCATTGGCACTAGTGAAGGACATGAGCAGTTCTTC. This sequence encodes CASIGTSEGHEQFF.

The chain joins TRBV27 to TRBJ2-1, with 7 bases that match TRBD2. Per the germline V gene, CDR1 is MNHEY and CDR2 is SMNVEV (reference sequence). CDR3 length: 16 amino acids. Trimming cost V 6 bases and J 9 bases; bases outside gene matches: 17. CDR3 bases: TGTGCCAGCAGCCAAGAAACGGGAGGCCTGTTCGGTGAGCAGTTCTTC. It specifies CASSQETGGLFGEQFF.

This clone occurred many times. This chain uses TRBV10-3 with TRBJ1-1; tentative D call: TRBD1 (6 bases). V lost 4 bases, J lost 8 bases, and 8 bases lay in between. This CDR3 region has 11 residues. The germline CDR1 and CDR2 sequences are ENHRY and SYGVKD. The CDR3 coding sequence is TGTGCCATCAGTGTGGGGACAGAAGCTTTCTTT. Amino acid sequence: CAISVGTEAFF.

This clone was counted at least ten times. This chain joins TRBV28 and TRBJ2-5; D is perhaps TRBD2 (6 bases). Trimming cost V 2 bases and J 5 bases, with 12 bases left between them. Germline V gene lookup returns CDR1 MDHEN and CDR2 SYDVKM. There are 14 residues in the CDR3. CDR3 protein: CASSLPDSGETQYF. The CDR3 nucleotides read TGTGCCAGCAGTTTACCAGACAGCGGGGAGACCCAGTACTTC.

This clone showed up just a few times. Written as DNA, the CDR3 is TGTGCCAGCAGTTACCAGGGGGCGGTTGGCTACACCTTC. This translates into CASSYQGAVGYTF. This sequence joins TRBV6-6 and TRBJ1-2; TRBD1 matches at 8 bases. The germline gives CDR1 MNHNY, CDR2 SVGAGI (reference sequence). V gave up 2 bases and J gave up 7 bases; unmatched junction bases: 3. The CDR3 consists of 13 residues.

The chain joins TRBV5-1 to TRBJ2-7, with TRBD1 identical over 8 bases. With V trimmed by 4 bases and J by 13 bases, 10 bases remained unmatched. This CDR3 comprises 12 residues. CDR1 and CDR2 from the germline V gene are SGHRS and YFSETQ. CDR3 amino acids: CASSSSMDRVYF. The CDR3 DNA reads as TGCGCCAGCAGCAGTTCTATGGACAGGGTATACTTC.

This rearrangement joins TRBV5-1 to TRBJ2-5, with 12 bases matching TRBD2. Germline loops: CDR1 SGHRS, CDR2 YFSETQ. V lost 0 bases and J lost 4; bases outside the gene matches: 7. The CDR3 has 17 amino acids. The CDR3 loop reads CASSLGTLTSGRETQYF. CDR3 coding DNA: TGCGCCAGCAGCTTGGGAACCCTGACTAGCGGGAGAGAGACCCAGTACTTC. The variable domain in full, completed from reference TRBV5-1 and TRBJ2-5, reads KAGVTQTPRYLIKTRGQQVTLSCSPISGHRSVSWYQQTPGQGLQFLFEYFSETQRNKGNFPGRFSGRQFSNSRSEMNVSTLELGDSALYLCASSLGTLTSGRETQYFGPGTRLLVL.

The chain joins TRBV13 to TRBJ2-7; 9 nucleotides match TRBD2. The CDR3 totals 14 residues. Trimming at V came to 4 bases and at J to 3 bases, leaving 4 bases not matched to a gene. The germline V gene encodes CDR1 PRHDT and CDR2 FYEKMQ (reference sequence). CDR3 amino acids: CASSYLTSGYEQYF. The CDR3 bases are TGTGCCAGCAGCTACTTGACTAGCGGCTACGAGCAGTACTTC.

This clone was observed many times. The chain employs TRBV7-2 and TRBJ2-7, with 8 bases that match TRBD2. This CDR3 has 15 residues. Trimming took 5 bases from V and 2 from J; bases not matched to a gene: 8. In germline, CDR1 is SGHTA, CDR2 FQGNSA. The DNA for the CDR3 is TGTGCCAGCAGCGATACCGGGACTAGAACCTACGAGCAGTACTTC. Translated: CASSDTGTRTYEQYF.

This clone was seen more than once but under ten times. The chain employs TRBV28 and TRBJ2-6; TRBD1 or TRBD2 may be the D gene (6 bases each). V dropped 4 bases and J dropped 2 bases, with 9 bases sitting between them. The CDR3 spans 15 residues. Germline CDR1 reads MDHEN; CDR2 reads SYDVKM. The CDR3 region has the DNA TGTGCCAGCAGTTCCGGGGGCCCTGGGGCCAACGTCCTGACTTTC. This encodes CASSSGGPGANVLTF.

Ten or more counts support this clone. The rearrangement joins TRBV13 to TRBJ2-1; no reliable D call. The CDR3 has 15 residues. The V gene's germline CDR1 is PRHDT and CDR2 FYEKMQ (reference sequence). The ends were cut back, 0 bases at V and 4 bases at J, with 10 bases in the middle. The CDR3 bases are TGTGCCAGCAGCTTAGGACTCGGAAAATACAATGAGCAGTTCTTC. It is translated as CASSLGLGKYNEQFF.

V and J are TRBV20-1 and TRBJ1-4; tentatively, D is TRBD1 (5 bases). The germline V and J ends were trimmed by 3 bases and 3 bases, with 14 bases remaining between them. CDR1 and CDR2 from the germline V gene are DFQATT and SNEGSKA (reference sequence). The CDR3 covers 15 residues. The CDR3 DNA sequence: TGCAGTGCTAGGGACTTTGGGGGGGCTAATGAAAAACTGTTTTTT. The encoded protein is CSARDFGGANEKLFF.

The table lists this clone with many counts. The CDR3 loop is CATSRDGSSGVHYEQYF. In DNA, the CDR3 is TGTGCCACCAGCAGAGATGGCTCCTCGGGGGTACATTACGAGCAGTACTTC. This rearrangement joins TRBV15 to TRBJ2-7, with D possibly matching TRBD2 (6 bases). The germline V gene has CDR1 LNHNV and CDR2 YYDKDF (reference sequence). The V end was cut by 0 bases, the J end by 4 bases, with 19 bases between. The CDR3 loop spans 17 amino acids.

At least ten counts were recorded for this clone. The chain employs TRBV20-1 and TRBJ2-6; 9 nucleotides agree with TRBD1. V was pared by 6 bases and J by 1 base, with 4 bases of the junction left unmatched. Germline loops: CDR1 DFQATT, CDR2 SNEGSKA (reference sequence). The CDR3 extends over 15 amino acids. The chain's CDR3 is CSAIGTGSGANVLTF. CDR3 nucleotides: TGCAGTGCAATCGGGACAGGGTCTGGGGCCAACGTCCTGACTTTC.

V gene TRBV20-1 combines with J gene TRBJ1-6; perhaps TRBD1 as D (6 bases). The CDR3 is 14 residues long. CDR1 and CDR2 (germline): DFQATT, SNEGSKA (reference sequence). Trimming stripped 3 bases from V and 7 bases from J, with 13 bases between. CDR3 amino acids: CSARGHSVNSPLHF. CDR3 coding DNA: TGCAGTGCTAGGGGACATTCCGTCAATTCACCCCTCCACTTT.

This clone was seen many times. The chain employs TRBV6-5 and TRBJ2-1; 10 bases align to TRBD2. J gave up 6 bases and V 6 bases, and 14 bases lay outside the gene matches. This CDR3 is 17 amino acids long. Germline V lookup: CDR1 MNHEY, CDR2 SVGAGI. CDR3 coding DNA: TGTGCCAGCAGCAGGTGGGCTAGCGGGAGCGGGGGCAATGAGCAGTTCTTC. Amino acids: CASSRWASGSGGNEQFF.

CDR3 in amino acids: CAWKLACAESEGFF. The CDR3 bases are TGTGCCTGGAAACTAGCGTGTGCCGAGTCGGAGGGGTTCTTC. The rearrangement joins TRBV30 to TRBJ2-1; the match to TRBD2 covers 7 bases. Germline loops: CDR1 GTSNPN, CDR2 SVGIG (reference sequence). The CDR3 is 14 residues long. J lost 15 bases, V lost 4 bases, and 18 bases had no gene match.

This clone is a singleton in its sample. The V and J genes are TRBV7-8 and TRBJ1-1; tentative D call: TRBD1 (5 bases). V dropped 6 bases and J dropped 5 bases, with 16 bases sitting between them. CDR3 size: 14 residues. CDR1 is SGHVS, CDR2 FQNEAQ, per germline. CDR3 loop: CASRPGTPGTEAFF. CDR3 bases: TGTGCCAGCAGGCCCGGGACCCCGGGTACTGAAGCTTTCTTT.

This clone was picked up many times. The CDR3 DNA sequence: TGTGCCAGTAGTAAGGGGAGGGATCAGCCCCAGCATTTT. As protein: CASSKGRDQPQHF. The chain couples TRBV19 to TRBJ1-5; maybe TRBD1 (5 bases). Germline V gives CDR1 LNHDA, CDR2 SQIVND (reference sequence). CDR3 length: 13 residues. V was pared by 4 bases and J by 5 bases, with 9 bases between.

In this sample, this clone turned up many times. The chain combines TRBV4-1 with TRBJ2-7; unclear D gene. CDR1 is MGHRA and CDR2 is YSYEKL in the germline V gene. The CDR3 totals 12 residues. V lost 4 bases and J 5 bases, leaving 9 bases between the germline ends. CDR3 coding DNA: TGCGCCAGCAGCCCACGACCCAACGAGCAGTACTTC. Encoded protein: CASSPRPNEQYF.

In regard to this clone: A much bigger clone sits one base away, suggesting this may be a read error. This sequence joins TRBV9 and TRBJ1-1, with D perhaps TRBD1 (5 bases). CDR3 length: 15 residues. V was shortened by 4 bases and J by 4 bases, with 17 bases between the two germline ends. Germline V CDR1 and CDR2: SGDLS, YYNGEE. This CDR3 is CASSLVGGVGTEAFF. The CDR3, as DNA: TGTGCCAGCAGCTTAGTCGGAGGGGTAGGCACTGAAGCTTTCTTT.

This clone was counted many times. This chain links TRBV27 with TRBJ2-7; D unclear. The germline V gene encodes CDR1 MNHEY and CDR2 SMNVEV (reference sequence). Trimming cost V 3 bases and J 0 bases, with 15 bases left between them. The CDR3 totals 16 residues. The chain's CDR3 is CASSLSILRSSYEQYF. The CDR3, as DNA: TGTGCCAGCAGTTTGTCCATTTTGAGAAGCTCCTACGAGCAGTACTTC.

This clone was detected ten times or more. The CDR3 bases are TGCGCCAGCAGCCAAGGTTATTCTGGAAACACCATATATTTT. Translated, it gives CASSQGYSGNTIYF. The chain combines TRBV4-3 with TRBJ1-3; unclear D gene. V shed 1 base and J shed 1 base, with 5 bases lying between them. This CDR3 spans 14 amino acids. Germline CDR1 and CDR2: LGHNA and YSLEER.

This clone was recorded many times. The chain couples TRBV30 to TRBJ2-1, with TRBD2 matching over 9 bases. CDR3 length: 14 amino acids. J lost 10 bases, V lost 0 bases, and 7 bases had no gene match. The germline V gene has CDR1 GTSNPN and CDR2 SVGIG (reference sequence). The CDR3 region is CAWSVRAGGGEQFF. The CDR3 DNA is TGTGCCTGGAGTGTACGAGCGGGAGGAGGGGAGCAGTTCTTC.